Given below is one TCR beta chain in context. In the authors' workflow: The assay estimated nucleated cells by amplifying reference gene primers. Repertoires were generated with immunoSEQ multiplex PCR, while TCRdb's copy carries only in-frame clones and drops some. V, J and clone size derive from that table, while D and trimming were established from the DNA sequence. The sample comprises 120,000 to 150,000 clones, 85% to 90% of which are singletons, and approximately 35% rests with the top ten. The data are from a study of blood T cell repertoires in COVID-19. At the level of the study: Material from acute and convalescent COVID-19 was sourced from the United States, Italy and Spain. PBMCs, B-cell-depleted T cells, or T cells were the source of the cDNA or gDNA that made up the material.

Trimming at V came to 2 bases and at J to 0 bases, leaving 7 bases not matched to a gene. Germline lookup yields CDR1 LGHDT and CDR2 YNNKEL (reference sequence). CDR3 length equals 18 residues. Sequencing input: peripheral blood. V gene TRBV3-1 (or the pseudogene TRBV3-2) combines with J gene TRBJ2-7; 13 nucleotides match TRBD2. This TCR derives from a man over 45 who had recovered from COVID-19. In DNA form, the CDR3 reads TGTGCCAGCAGCCAAAGACTAGCGGGGGGTTTATACTCCTACGAGCAGTACTTC. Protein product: CASSQRLAGGLYSYEQYF.